A single sample gave rise to the 7 T cell receptor beta chains below, sequenced in a study of T-cell memory formation after mild COVID-19. A single record per CDR3 protein comes from TCRdb applying MiXCR to the 5' RACE reads. Of about 270,000 distinct CDR3 sequences in the sample, around 15% were seen once. Material for sequencing was PBMCs or a T cell subset sorted from them (not recorded which). The receptors here all came from a man between 18 and 29 years old who had mild COVID-19 (a few samples of this study predate the infection). Cell type and time point are not known.

This clonotype was picked up many times. This chain joins TRBV7-6 and TRBJ2-3, with D hard to call. V lost 2 bases and J 3 bases, leaving 6 bases between the germline ends. The CDR3 covers 13 residues. Per germline, CDR1 SGHVS and CDR2 FNYEAQ. In DNA form, the CDR3 reads TGTGCCAGCAGCTTATCTTGGACAGATACGCAGTATTTT. This sequence encodes CASSLSWTDTQYF.

This clonotype was recorded a few times. The V call is TRBV5-1, the J call TRBJ2-1, with 11 bases lining up with TRBD2. Trimming took 0 bases from V and 8 from J; bases not matched to a gene: 4. This CDR3 spans 15 amino acids. Per germline, CDR1 SGHRS and CDR2 YFSETQ. The CDR3 DNA reads as TGCGCCAGCAGCTTGGCTAGCGGGGGGATATATGAGCAGTTCTTC. It encodes CASSLASGGIYEQFF. Full variable domain (rest looked up from reference TRBV5-1 and TRBJ2-1): KAGVTQTPRYLIKTRGQQVTLSCSPISGHRSVSWYQQTPGQGLQFLFEYFSETQRNKGNFPGRFSGRQFSNSRSEMNVSTLELGDSALYLCASSLASGGIYEQFFGPGTRLTVL.

This clonotype has a count of ten or more. The CDR3 DNA reads as TGTGCCAGCAGCCAGTCCCGGGACAGGGGAAACGCGTTGGAGACCCAGTACTTC. Translating gives CASSQSRDRGNALETQYF. The rearrangement links TRBV5-5 to TRBJ2-5; TRBD1 aligns across 10 bases. The CDR3 contains 18 residues. J was trimmed by 5 bases and V by 4 bases; bases with no gene match: 17. Germline V gene sequence: CDR1 SGHKS, CDR2 YYEKEE (reference sequence).

This clonotype was observed at least ten times. J is TRBJ1-2 and V is TRBV7-9; a weak D match, TRBD1 (6 bases). Looked up from germline, CDR1 is SEHNR and CDR2 is FQNEAQ (reference sequence). Trimming removed 2 bases from V and 1 base from J, with 17 bases in between. This CDR3 has 17 amino acids. The CDR3 protein is CASSLTRGPRFNYGYTF. The CDR3 DNA sequence: TGTGCCAGCAGCTTAACCAGGGGACCGCGATTTAACTATGGCTACACCTTC.

This rearrangement joins TRBV5-1 to TRBJ2-5; TRBD1 matches at 7 bases. The CDR3 spans 17 residues. Per the germline V gene, CDR1 is SGHRS and CDR2 is YFSETQ. V lost 0 bases and J lost 1; bases outside the gene matches: 9. The CDR3: CASSLGILGTAQETQYF. CDR3 DNA: TGCGCCAGCAGCTTGGGCATCCTCGGGACAGCCCAAGAGACCCAGTACTTC.

Only a few counts were recorded for this clonotype. This chain uses TRBV3-1 with TRBJ1-4; the D is unclear. The CDR3 runs 15 residues. Germline V gene data show CDR1 as LGHDT and CDR2 as YNNKEL (reference sequence). V gave up 4 bases and J gave up 0 bases, with 9 bases separating them. The CDR3: CASSRKFATNEKLFF. The CDR3 nucleotides are TGTGCCAGCAGCCGGAAGTTTGCAACTAATGAAAAACTGTTTTTT.

This chain links TRBV20-1 with TRBJ1-5; 9 bases line up with TRBD1. CDR1 and CDR2 from the germline V gene are DFQATT and SNEGSKA (reference sequence). Losses at the gene ends were 6 bases for V and 11 bases for J; bases not matched to a gene: 11. CDR3 size: 13 residues. The chain's CDR3 is CSARDRAGVAQHF. The CDR3 DNA follows: TGCAGTGCCAGGGACAGGGCGGGTGTAGCCCAGCATTTT.